One and the same sample provided the 20 T cell receptor beta chains below, sequenced in a study of response to subunit inactivated influenza vaccine. TCRdb re-called the RT-PCR reads with MiXCR, one entry per CDR3 protein. Here the sample spans about 800,000 distinct CDR3 sequences, approximately 22% being singletons. The sample consisted of PBMCs from blood, taken around 5 days after vaccination. The source of these receptors is a man between 50 and 59 years old who received an inactivated influenza vaccine.

The sample holds a few counts of this clonotype. The chain links TRBV29-1 to TRBJ2-7; D not certain. V lost 4 bases and J 2 bases, leaving 9 bases between the germline ends. The germline V gene has CDR1 SQVTM and CDR2 ANQGSEA. The CDR3 covers 12 residues. CDR3 nucleotides: TGCAGCGTTGCCGTGCGGACCTACGAGCAGTACTTC. As protein: CSVAVRTYEQYF.

This clonotype has more than one count but fewer than ten. The rearrangement joins TRBV20-1 to TRBJ2-7, with 8 positions matching TRBD2. J was trimmed by 3 bases and V by 4 bases; bases with no gene match: 17. Germline V gene lookup returns CDR1 DFQATT and CDR2 SNEGSKA (reference sequence). The CDR3 totals 17 residues. The CDR3 loop reads CSATWLAGLIRDYEQYF. The DNA of the CDR3 is TGCAGTGCTACGTGGCTAGCGGGCCTGATTCGGGACTACGAGCAGTACTTC.

This sequence joins TRBV20-1 and TRBJ2-1; D is ambiguous. Germline V gives CDR1 DFQATT, CDR2 SNEGSKA (reference sequence). This CDR3 has 14 amino acids. V was trimmed by 0 bases and J by 0 bases, leaving 6 bases between them. CDR3 nucleotide sequence: TGCAGTGCTAGAGACCCGAGCTCCTACAATGAGCAGTTCTTC. Amino acids: CSARDPSSYNEQFF.

This clonotype was seen many times. V is TRBV7-2 and J is TRBJ2-7, with 12 bases identical to TRBD2. CDR1 is SGHTA and CDR2 is FQGNSA in the germline V gene. The CDR3 is 15 amino acids. J lost 0 bases, V lost 4 bases, and 1 base had no gene match. The DNA of the CDR3 is TGTGCCAGCAGCTCGACTAGCGGGAGCTCCTACGAGCAGTACTTC. It encodes CASSSTSGSSYEQYF.

The rearrangement uses TRBV20-1 and TRBJ2-7, with D tentatively TRBD2 (6 bases). The CDR3 has 15 amino acids. Deletions cut 1 base from V and 3 bases from J, with 16 bases between. The germline V gene has CDR1 DFQATT and CDR2 SNEGSKA (reference sequence). In nucleotides, the CDR3 is TGCAGTGCTAGAGGCCCGGACCGGGGAGGCTACGAGCAGTACTTC. It translates to CSARGPDRGGYEQYF.

The V gene is TRBV11-3, the J gene TRBJ2-1; no clear D. This CDR3 has 14 amino acids. V was shortened by 1 base and J by 5 bases, with 9 bases between the two germline ends. Germline lookup yields CDR1 SGHNT and CDR2 YENEEA. CDR3 nucleotide sequence: TGTGCCAGCAGCTTAGGGTTTTTGGACAATGAGCAGTTCTTC. It specifies CASSLGFLDNEQFF.

The chain employs TRBV11-2 and TRBJ2-3; a weak D match, TRBD2 (6 bases). The germline gives CDR1 SGHAT, CDR2 FQNNGV. V was trimmed by 3 bases and J by 4 bases, leaving 20 bases between them. The length of the CDR3 is 17 residues. The DNA of the CDR3 is TGTGCCAGCAGCTTCAGACCGGGACTTCTTTTACCAGATACGCAGTATTTT. It codes for CASSFRPGLLLPDTQYF.

The rearrangement links TRBV20-1 to TRBJ2-7; 9 bases agree with TRBD2. The ends lost 6 bases at V and 5 bases at J; junction bases unmatched: 11. From germline, CDR1 is DFQATT and CDR2 SNEGSKA (reference sequence). The CDR3 extends over 14 amino acids. The CDR3 sequence: CSAKPGLANHEQYF. CDR3 coding DNA: TGCAGTGCGAAGCCGGGACTAGCTAACCACGAGCAGTACTTC.

The chain joins TRBV11-2 to TRBJ1-5; D remains ambiguous. Germline V gives CDR1 SGHAT, CDR2 FQNNGV. The V gene lost 0 bases and the J gene lost 0 bases, with 6 bases spanning the gap. CDR3 length: 15 residues. This chain's CDR3 is CASSLDQISNQPQHF. CDR3 DNA sequence: TGTGCCAGCAGCTTAGATCAGATTAGCAATCAGCCCCAGCATTTT.

This rearrangement joins TRBV20-1 to TRBJ2-1, with 10 bases matching TRBD2. The CDR3 is made up of 17 amino acids. The V gene end was trimmed by 3 bases and the J gene end by 6 bases; junction bases not matched to a gene: 14. CDR1 is DFQATT, CDR2 SNEGSKA, per germline (reference sequence). CDR3 bases: TGCAGTGCTAGGGGGCTAGCGGGAGTCTGGGTGGGCAATGAGCAGTTCTTC. Translation gives CSARGLAGVWVGNEQFF.

CDR3 bases: TGTGCCAGCAGCTTTGACGGACAGCAAGAGACCCAGTACTTC. Translation gives CASSFDGQQETQYF. This chain connects TRBV5-6 to TRBJ2-5; maybe TRBD1 (6 bases). The germline V and J ends were trimmed by 2 bases and 2 bases, with 10 bases remaining between them. This CDR3 has 14 amino acids. From germline, CDR1 is SGHDT and CDR2 YYEEEE.

The rearrangement joins TRBV4-1 to TRBJ2-4, with D possibly TRBD2 on 6 matching bases. V lost 3 bases and J lost 1, with 13 bases in between. CDR3 length equals 16 residues. CDR1 and CDR2 (germline): MGHRA, YSYEKL. CDR3 sequence reads: CASSHRLVDAKNIQYF. CDR3 bases: TGCGCCAGCAGCCACAGACTAGTTGATGCCAAAAACATTCAGTACTTC.

There are a few counts of this clonotype. The chain combines TRBV7-8 with TRBJ2-5; D is unclear. With 1 base removed from V and 5 bases from J, the gap between germline ends came to 17 bases. CDR1 is SGHVS, CDR2 FQNEAQ, per germline. This CDR3 is built from 16 residues. The CDR3 bases are TGTGCCAGCAGCTTAGGTCTATCCGGTTGGGTTGAGACCCAGTACTTC. It translates to CASSLGLSGWVETQYF.

This clonotype was recorded at least ten times. V and J are TRBV12-3 or TRBV12-4 and TRBJ2-5; possible D gene TRBD1, 5 bases. V was clipped by 3 bases and J by 5 bases, with 7 bases between them. The CDR3 covers 12 residues. CDR3 DNA: TGTGCCAGCAGTTTCCCAGGGGAGACCCAGTACTTC. Protein sequence: CASSFPGETQYF.

The CDR3 is CSVGAGISYEQYF. CDR3 nucleotides: TGCAGCGTTGGGGCCGGGATCTCCTACGAGCAGTACTTC. The rearrangement joins TRBV29-1 to TRBJ2-7, with D tentatively TRBD2 (5 bases). This CDR3 spans 13 amino acids. The germline V gene has CDR1 SQVTM and CDR2 ANQGSEA. The V and J ends lost 4 bases and 0 bases respectively, with 10 bases between them.

The chain joins TRBV6-5 to TRBJ2-1; 11 bases are a match to TRBD2. The CDR3 is made up of 17 amino acids. V lost 4 bases to trimming and J lost 4 bases; unmatched junction nucleotides: 9. Germline CDR1 reads MNHEY; CDR2 reads SVGAGI. DNA for the CDR3: TGTGCCAGCAGTTGGTCTTCACTAGCGGGGGTTTACAATGAGCAGTTCTTC. Encoded protein: CASSWSSLAGVYNEQFF.

J is TRBJ2-1 and V is TRBV24-1; TRBD1 matches at 10 bases. V lost 7 bases and J lost 3; bases outside the gene matches: 2. CDR1 KGHDR and CDR2 SFDVKD come from the germline V gene. CDR3 length equals 14 residues. The CDR3 loop reads CATRGQGVYNEQFF. CDR3 nucleotides: TGTGCCACCAGAGGACAGGGGGTCTACAATGAGCAGTTCTTC.

The table lists this clonotype with many counts. The chain recombines TRBV12-3 or TRBV12-4 with TRBJ2-3; D might be TRBD1 (5 bases). There are 15 residues in the CDR3. The germline V and J ends were trimmed by 8 bases and 6 bases, with 21 bases remaining between them. The DNA of the CDR3 is TGTGCCAGCTCCACGGGCTGGGGCATCCTCGATACGCAGTATTTT. Translated: CASSTGWGILDTQYF.

This clonotype was counted a few times. The CDR3 sequence: CASSPGQKEGETQYF. For the CDR3, the DNA is TGTGCCAGCAGCCCGGGACAGAAAGAAGGAGAGACCCAGTACTTC. The chain employs TRBV5-8 and TRBJ2-5; 7 bases map to TRBD1. The junction had 10 bases not matched to a gene; V was cut back by 4 bases and J by 4 bases. CDR3 length equals 15 residues. Germline CDR1 SGHTS, CDR2 YDEGEE.

This clonotype was observed at least ten times. The rearrangement uses TRBV15 and TRBJ2-3, with 12 bases lining up with TRBD2. The CDR3 is 19 amino acids. Trimming removed 0 bases from V and 0 bases from J; junction bases left unmatched: 7. Germline V gives CDR1 LNHNV, CDR2 YYDKDF (reference sequence). The CDR3 bases are TGTGCCACCAGCAGAGATCGGCTAGCGGGGGGGACTAGCACAGATACGCAGTATTTT. Protein product: CATSRDRLAGGTSTDTQYF. The whole variable domain, filled in from reference TRBV15 and TRBJ2-3, reads DAMVIQNPRYQVTQFGKPVTLSCSQTLNHNVMYWYQQKSSQAPKLLFHYYDKDFNNEADTPDNFQSRRPNTSFCFLDIRSPGLGDTAMYLCATSRDRLAGGTSTDTQYFGPGTRLTVL.